Listed here are 22 T cell receptor beta chains from one sample, sequenced in a study of spatial heterogeneity in lung cancer. Study results and limitations: Mutation counts in tumors were tracked by counts of expanded intratumoral alpha and beta TCRs.

TCRdb re-analysed the 5' RACE reads in MiXCR, keeping a single row per CDR3 protein. The data hold about 16,000 distinct CDR3 sequences, with nearly 7% observed a single time. Time point reported: sample taken at primary tumor resection. These receptors have no identified antigens. The sequencing here drew on lung tumor tissue, taken at surgery. The source is a female donor with early-stage non-small cell lung cancer.

There are many counts of this clonotype. This rearrangement joins TRBV30 to TRBJ2-7, with 7 nucleotides matching TRBD1. The CDR3 totals 13 residues. The trim removed 2 bases at V and 3 bases at J, leaving 4 bases unmatched. Germline values: CDR1 GTSNPN, CDR2 SVGIG (reference sequence). CDR3 residues: CAWSPGTDYEQYF. In DNA form, the CDR3 reads TGTGCCTGGAGTCCCGGGACAGACTACGAGCAGTACTTC.

This clonotype has at least ten counts. CDR3 region: CASSYAIRGTGTMHSPLHF. The CDR3 DNA sequence: TGTGCCAGCAGTTACGCGATTAGGGGGACCGGTACGATGCATTCACCCCTCCACTTT. This chain links TRBV6-5 with TRBJ1-6; possibly TRBD1 for D (6 bases). Germline V gene sequence: CDR1 MNHEY, CDR2 SVGAGI. Trimming removed 2 bases at V and 8 bases at J, with 25 bases between. The CDR3 runs 19 residues.

J is TRBJ2-3 and V is TRBV7-2; D not resolved. CDR1 is SGHTA and CDR2 is FQGNSA in the germline V gene. CDR3 length: 15 amino acids. V lost 1 base to trimming and J lost 0 bases, with 8 bases between them. The CDR3: CASSLDSASTDTQYF. As DNA, the CDR3 is TGTGCCAGCAGCTTAGACTCGGCTAGCACAGATACGCAGTATTTT. The full variable domain, its missing parts supplied by reference TRBV7-2 and TRBJ2-3, is GAGVSQSPSNKVTEKGKDVELRCDPISGHTALYWYRQSLGQGLEFLIYFQGNSAPDKSGLPSDRFSAERTGGSVSTLTIQRTQQEDSAVYLCASSLDSASTDTQYFGPGTRLTVL.

This clonotype was seen at least ten times. The gene calls are TRBV20-1 and TRBJ2-4, with 11 nucleotides matching TRBD2. Germline V lookup: CDR1 DFQATT, CDR2 SNEGSKA (reference sequence). The V gene end was trimmed by 7 bases and the J gene end by 0 bases; junction bases not matched to a gene: 5. The CDR3 is made up of 15 amino acids. DNA for the CDR3: TGCAGTGGTCTAGCGGGGGGTGTAGCCAAAAACATTCAGTACTTC. Residues: CSGLAGGVAKNIQYF.

This clonotype was counted many times. J is TRBJ2-5 and V is TRBV12-5; TRBD2 aligns across 7 bases. In germline, CDR1 is LGHNT, CDR2 FRNRAP. J was trimmed by 5 bases and V by 6 bases; bases with no gene match: 6. The CDR3 has 13 residues. DNA for the CDR3: TGTGCTAGTGGCTCCAGCGGGGTGGAGACCCAGTACTTC. Amino acid sequence: CASGSSGVETQYF.

Many counts were recorded for this clonotype. The CDR3 coding sequence is TGTGCCACCAGCGGAGGGGACATCCCCGGGGAGCTGTTTTTT. This translates into CATSGGDIPGELFF. The chain links TRBV15 to TRBJ2-2; D is possibly TRBD1 or TRBD2 (6 bases each). CDR3 length: 14 residues. Germline-derived CDR1 and CDR2 are LNHNV and YYDKDF (reference sequence). V lost 5 bases and J lost 6, with 13 bases in between.

This clonotype was recorded many times. The chain carries TRBV7-2 and TRBJ2-5, with 7 bases that match TRBD1. Germline trimming cut 5 bases from V and 2 bases from J; bases unmatched to any gene: 8. This CDR3 comprises 15 residues. CDR1 is SGHTA, CDR2 FQGNSA, per germline. DNA of the CDR3: TGTGCCAGCAGCAAAGGGACAGCCCTTCAAGAGACCCAGTACTTC. Protein: CASSKGTALQETQYF.

This clonotype showed up many times. The V call is TRBV19, the J call TRBJ2-5; D possibly corresponds to TRBD1 (5 bases). CDR1 is LNHDA, CDR2 SQIVND, per germline (reference sequence). Trimming left V 6 bases short and J 3 bases short, with 11 bases between. The CDR3 runs to 13 residues. CDR3 bases: TGTGCCAGTAGGTGGACACACGAAGAGACCCAGTACTTC. Amino acid sequence: CASRWTHEETQYF.

This clonotype was found many times. The chain links TRBV7-6 to TRBJ1-1, with D tentatively TRBD1 (6 bases). Germline values: CDR1 SGHVS, CDR2 FNYEAQ. This CDR3 is built from 14 residues. V was trimmed by 1 base and J by 5 bases, leaving 11 bases between them. The CDR3: CASSLGGARTEAFF. CDR3 nucleotides: TGTGCCAGCAGCTTAGGGGGGGCTCGGACTGAAGCTTTCTTT. The variable domain in full, with the rest retrieved from reference TRBV7-6 and TRBJ1-1, is GAGVSQSPRYKVTKRGQDVALRCDPISGHVSLYWYRQALGQGPEFLTYFNYEAQQDKSGLPNDRFSAERPEGSISTLTIQRTEQRDSAMYRCASSLGGARTEAFFGQGTRLTVV.

V is TRBV9 and J is TRBJ1-3, with D uncertain. V was pared by 5 bases and J by 0 bases, with 9 bases between. The CDR3 runs 14 residues. Per the germline V gene, CDR1 is SGDLS and CDR2 is YYNGEE. The CDR3 sequence is CASSAISSGNTIYF. Written as DNA, the CDR3 is TGTGCCAGCAGTGCTATCAGCTCTGGAAACACCATATATTTT.

This clonotype was detected many times. The rearrangement joins TRBV12-5 to TRBJ2-3; D may correspond to TRBD1 or TRBD2 (5 bases each). Germline V CDR1 and CDR2: LGHNT, FRNRAP. Trimming shortened V by 5 bases and J by 2 bases, and 11 bases separated the two germline ends. This CDR3 comprises 14 residues. The CDR3 loop reads CASGLGTTTDTQYF. CDR3 nucleotide sequence: TGTGCTAGTGGTCTGGGGACCACCACAGATACGCAGTATTTT.

V is TRBV5-4 and J is TRBJ2-2; no firm D call. Germline CDR1 SGHNT, CDR2 YYREEE (reference sequence). The CDR3 has 12 residues. With 2 bases removed from V and 2 bases from J, the gap between germline ends came to 1 base. CDR3 sequence (DNA): TGTGCCAGCAGCTTCAACACCGGGGAGCTGTTTTTT. This gives the protein CASSFNTGELFF.

The gene calls are TRBV4-2 and TRBJ1-5; maybe TRBD1 (5 bases). CDR3 size: 17 residues. V was clipped by 0 bases and J by 4 bases, with 16 bases between them. CDR1 is LGHNA and CDR2 is YNFKEQ in the germline V gene. The CDR3 protein is CASSQDHSQGWNQPQHF. DNA for the CDR3: TGTGCCAGCAGCCAAGATCACTCCCAGGGTTGGAATCAGCCCCAGCATTTT.

This clonotype was seen a handful of times. V is TRBV30 and J is TRBJ2-3; D not resolved. V was cut by 0 bases and J by 6 bases, with 4 bases left in between. Germline-derived CDR1 and CDR2 are GTSNPN and SVGIG (reference sequence). The CDR3 length is 11 residues. The chain's CDR3 is CAWSVKDTQYF. Here the CDR3 DNA reads TGTGCCTGGAGTGTAAAGGATACGCAGTATTTT.

This clonotype has just a few counts. The chain is built from TRBV5-6 and TRBJ2-2, with 9 bases lining up with TRBD1. The CDR3 consists of 15 residues. With 4 bases clipped from V and 2 bases from J, the junction kept 3 bases outside the gene matches. The germline gives CDR1 SGHDT, CDR2 YYEEEE. CDR3 DNA sequence: TGTGCCAGCAGCCAGGGACAGGGAAACACCGGGGAGCTGTTTTTT. The encoded protein is CASSQGQGNTGELFF.

This clonotype was counted many times. V gene TRBV27 combines with J gene TRBJ1-1; D not certain. The CDR3 spans 16 residues. V lost 3 bases to trimming and J lost 4 bases, with 18 bases between them. Germline loops: CDR1 MNHEY, CDR2 SMNVEV (reference sequence). CDR3 in DNA: TGTGCCAGCAGTTTCCCTGGTGGACTGCCGGGCACTGAAGCTTTCTTT. Its protein is CASSFPGGLPGTEAFF.

This clonotype was recorded at least ten times. The V and J genes are TRBV20-1 and TRBJ1-2; no clear D. The V and J ends lost 7 bases and 7 bases respectively, with 7 bases between them. The CDR3 has 9 amino acids. CDR1 DFQATT and CDR2 SNEGSKA come from the germline V gene (reference sequence). The CDR3 reads CSVRAGYTF. The CDR3 nucleotides are TGCAGTGTACGGGCTGGCTACACCTTC.

This clonotype is medium-sized (0.01 to 0.1%). The chain carries TRBV7-3 and TRBJ1-6; 8 positions match TRBD1. J was trimmed by 11 bases and V by 2 bases; bases with no gene match: 5. This CDR3 region has 14 residues. Germline V gene data show CDR1 as SGHTA and CDR2 as FQGTGA. CDR3 in DNA: TGTGCCAGCAGCTTAGGACAGGGTCGCACACCCCTCCACTTT. It encodes CASSLGQGRTPLHF.

This clonotype has more than one count but fewer than ten. The chain recombines TRBV7-8 with TRBJ2-5; D ambiguous. The CDR3 has 14 amino acids. The ends were cut back, 1 base at V and 5 bases at J, with 11 bases in the middle. Per the germline V gene, CDR1 is SGHVS and CDR2 is FQNEAQ. The CDR3 here is CASSLGSTGETQYF. In nucleotides, the CDR3 is TGTGCCAGCAGCTTAGGGTCCACCGGGGAGACCCAGTACTTC. Combining the CDR3 with reference TRBV7-8 and TRBJ2-5 gives the whole variable domain GAGVSQSPRYKVAKRGQDVALRCDPISGHVSLFWYQQALGQGPEFLTYFQNEAQLDKSGLPSDRFFAERPEGSVSTLKIQRTQQEDSAVYLCASSLGSTGETQYFGPGTRLLVL.

This clonotype was seen a few times. The J gene is TRBJ2-7, the V gene TRBV6-6, with D perhaps TRBD1 or TRBD2 (7 bases each). This CDR3 spans 12 amino acids. Germline V gene data show CDR1 as MNHNY and CDR2 as SVGAGI (reference sequence). Trimming cost V 8 bases and J 4 bases, with 12 bases left between them. The CDR3 DNA reads TGTGCCAGCGCCCAGGGGGGGTACGAGCAGTACTTC. Translating gives CASAQGGYEQYF.

This clonotype was found many times. The V and J genes are TRBV11-2 and TRBJ2-5; no clear D. The CDR3 is 14 residues long. The ends were cut back, 5 bases at V and 1 base at J, with 11 bases in the middle. CDR1 is SGHAT, CDR2 FQNNGV, per germline. Here the CDR3 DNA reads TGTGCCAGCAGCCCCCCGGCAGGCCAAGAGACCCAGTACTTC. Translated, it gives CASSPPAGQETQYF.

The sample holds many counts of this clonotype. The J gene is TRBJ2-4, the V gene TRBV15; D not certain. V lost 1 base and J 8 bases, leaving 15 bases between the germline ends. This CDR3 has 15 residues. Germline V gene lookup returns CDR1 LNHNV and CDR2 YYDKDF (reference sequence). The CDR3 protein is CATSRGGLSGDIQYF. In nucleotides, the CDR3 is TGTGCCACCAGCAGAGGAGGCCTATCAGGAGACATTCAGTACTTC. Full variable domain (remainder filled in from reference TRBV15 and TRBJ2-4): DAMVIQNPRYQVTQFGKPVTLSCSQTLNHNVMYWYQQKSSQAPKLLFHYYDKDFNNEADTPDNFQSRRPNTSFCFLDIRSPGLGDTAMYLCATSRGGLSGDIQYFGAGTRLSVL.